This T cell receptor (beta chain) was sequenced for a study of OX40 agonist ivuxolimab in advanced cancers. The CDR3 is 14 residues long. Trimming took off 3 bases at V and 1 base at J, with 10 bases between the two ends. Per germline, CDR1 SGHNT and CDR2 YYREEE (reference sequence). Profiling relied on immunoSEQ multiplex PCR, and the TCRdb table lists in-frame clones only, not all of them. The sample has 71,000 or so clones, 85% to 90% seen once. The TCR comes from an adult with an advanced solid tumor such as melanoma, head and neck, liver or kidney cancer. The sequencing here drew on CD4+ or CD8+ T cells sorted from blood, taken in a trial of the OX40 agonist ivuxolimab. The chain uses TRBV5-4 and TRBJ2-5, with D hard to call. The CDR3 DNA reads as TGTGCCAGCAGCTCCAGATTTAGCCAAGAGACCCAGTACTTC. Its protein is CASSSRFSQETQYF.